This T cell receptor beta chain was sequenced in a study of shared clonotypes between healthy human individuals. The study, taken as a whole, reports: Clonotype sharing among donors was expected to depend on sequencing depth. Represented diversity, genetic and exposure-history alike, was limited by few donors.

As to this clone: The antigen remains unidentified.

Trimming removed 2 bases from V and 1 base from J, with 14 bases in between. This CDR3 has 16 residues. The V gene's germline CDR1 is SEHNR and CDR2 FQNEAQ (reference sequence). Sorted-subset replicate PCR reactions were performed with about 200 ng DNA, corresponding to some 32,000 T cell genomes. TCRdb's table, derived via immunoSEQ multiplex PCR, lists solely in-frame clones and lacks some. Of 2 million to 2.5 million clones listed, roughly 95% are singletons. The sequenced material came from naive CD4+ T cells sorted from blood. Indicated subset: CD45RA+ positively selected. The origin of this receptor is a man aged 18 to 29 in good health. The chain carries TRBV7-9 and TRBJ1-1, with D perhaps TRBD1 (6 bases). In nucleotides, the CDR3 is TGTGCCAGCAGCTTATCGGGGGGCGGTGGGAACACTGAAGCTTTCTTT. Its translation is CASSLSGGGGNTEAFF.